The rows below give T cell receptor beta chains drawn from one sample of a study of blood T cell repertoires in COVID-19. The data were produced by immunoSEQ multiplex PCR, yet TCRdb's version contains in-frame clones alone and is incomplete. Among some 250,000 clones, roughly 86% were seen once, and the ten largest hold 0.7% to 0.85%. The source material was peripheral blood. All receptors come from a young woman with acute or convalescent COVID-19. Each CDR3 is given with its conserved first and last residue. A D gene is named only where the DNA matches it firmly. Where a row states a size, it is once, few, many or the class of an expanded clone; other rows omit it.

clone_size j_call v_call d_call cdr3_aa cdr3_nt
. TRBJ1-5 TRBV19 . CASSINRANQPQHF TGTGCCAGTAGTATAAACAGGGCCAATCAGCCCCAGCATTTT
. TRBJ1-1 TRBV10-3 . CASERTGIGQPNTEAFF TGTGCCTCAGAGAGGACGGGGATCGGACAGCCGAACACTGAAGCTTTCTTT
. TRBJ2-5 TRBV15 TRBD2 CATSRVSGLAQETQYF TGTGCCACCAGCAGAGTTTCGGGACTAGCCCAAGAGACCCAGTACTTC
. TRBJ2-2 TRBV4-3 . CASSQGDAHTGELFF TGCGCCAGCAGCCAGGGAGACGCACACACCGGGGAGCTGTTTTTT
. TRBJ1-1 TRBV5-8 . CASSLRKGGGTEAFF TGTGCCAGCAGCTTGCGGAAGGGAGGGGGCACTGAAGCTTTCTTT
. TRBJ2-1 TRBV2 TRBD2 CASSDRTSGSNEQFF TGTGCCAGCAGTGATCGGACTAGCGGGAGCAATGAGCAGTTCTTC
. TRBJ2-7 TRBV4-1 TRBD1 CASSQRLTGIPYEQYF TGCGCCAGCAGCCAACGACTGACAGGGATTCCCTACGAGCAGTACTTC
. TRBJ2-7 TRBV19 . CASSIGLDGRYEQYF TGTGCCAGTAGTATAGGACTAGACGGCCGCTACGAGCAGTACTTC
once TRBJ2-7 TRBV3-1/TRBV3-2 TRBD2 CASSQDIGEGTHEQYF TGTGCCAGCAGCCAAGATATTGGGGAGGGGACCCACGAGCAGTACTTC
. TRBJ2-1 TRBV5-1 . CASSLTALAYNEQFF TGCGCCAGCAGCTTGACCGCCTTAGCCTACAATGAGCAGTTCTTC
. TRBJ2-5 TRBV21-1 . CASSKDSRGRADETQYF TGTGCCAGCAGCAAAGATTCGAGAGGGAGGGCCGATGAGACCCAGTACTTC
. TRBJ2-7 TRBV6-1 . CASSDPRTALYEQYF TGTGCCAGCAGTGACCCCCGGACAGCTCTCTACGAGCAGTACTTC
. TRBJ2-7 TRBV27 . CASSLAGEGFPYEQYF TGTGCCAGCAGTTTAGCGGGCGAGGGTTTCCCCTACGAGCAGTACTTC
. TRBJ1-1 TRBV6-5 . CASSYSIGGAHTEAFF TGTGCCAGCAGTTACTCGATCGGGGGGGCTCACACTGAAGCTTTCTTT
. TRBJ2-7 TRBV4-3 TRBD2 CASSQETSGREQYF TGCGCCAGCAGCCAAGAAACTAGCGGGAGAGAGCAGTACTTC
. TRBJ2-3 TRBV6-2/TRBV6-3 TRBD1 CASSRTGESDTQYF TGTGCCAGCAGTAGGACAGGGGAGTCGGATACGCAGTATTTT
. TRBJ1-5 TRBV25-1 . CASSEPGGNQPQHF TGTGCCAGCAGTGAGCCAGGGGGCAATCAGCCCCAGCATTTT
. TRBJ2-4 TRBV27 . CASSFQHLLAKNIQYF TGTGCCAGCAGTTTTCAACATCTCCTAGCCAAAAACATTCAGTACTTC
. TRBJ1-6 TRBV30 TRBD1 CAWGTGTLGAYNSPLHF TGTGCCTGGGGGACAGGGACATTAGGGGCCTATAATTCACCCCTCCACTTT
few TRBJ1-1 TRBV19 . CASTTRVSGRANTEAFF TGTGCCAGTACCACGAGGGTTAGCGGCAGGGCAAACACTGAAGCTTTCTTT